The rows below give T cell receptor beta chains drawn from one sample of a study of beta chain features in type 1 diabetes. Clones were read by immunoSEQ multiplex PCR, and TCRdb kept only the in-frame ones, dropping some. The table has about 210,000 clones, 11% seen once; the top ten hold 1% to 1.5%. Source material: central memory CD4+ T cells from blood. The receptors originated from a man aged 18 to 29 in good health. Each CDR3 is given with its conserved first and last residue. The D gene is left open where the match is weak. Clone sizes are given selectively: once, few, many, or a class where the clone is expanded.

V gene	clone size	D gene	J gene	CDR3 DNA	CDR3 protein
TRBV7-2	few	-	TRBJ2-7	TGTGCCAGCAGCTTAACCGGCCGGGCGTACGAGCAGTACTTC	CASSLTGRAYEQYF
TRBV5-4	-	TRBD2	TRBJ2-2	TGTGCCAGCAGCTTCCTGACTAGCGGGAACACCGGGGAGCTGTTTTTT	CASSFLTSGNTGELFF
TRBV6-1	few	TRBD2	TRBJ2-7	TGTGCCAGCACCGTGAGCTTAGCGGGTAGCGAGCAGTACTTC	CASTVSLAGSEQYF
TRBV5-6	few	-	TRBJ2-5	TGTGCCAGCAGCGGAAGGGTGGAAAAAGAGACCCAGTACTTC	CASSGRVEKETQYF
TRBV2	many	-	TRBJ2-2	TGTGCCAGCAGTGAGCCCTACGCGAACACCGGGGAGCTGTTTTTT	CASSEPYANTGELFF
TRBV7-2	few	-	TRBJ1-2	TGTGCCAGCAGCTTACTGCCCGGGGGCGGTGGCTACACCTTC	CASSLLPGGGGYTF
TRBV30	-	TRBD1	TRBJ1-4	TGTGCCTGGAGTCCAACCGGGACAGAAGATGAAAAACTGTTTTTT	CAWSPTGTEDEKLFF
TRBV4-3	few	-	TRBJ1-1	TGCGCCAGCAGCCAAGTTCTCTGGGGATCGAACACTGAAGCTTTCTTT	CASSQVLWGSNTEAFF
TRBV28	-	TRBD1	TRBJ2-7	TGTGCCAGCAGTTTCCAAGGACAGGGGGAATACGAGCAGTACTTC	CASSFQGQGEYEQYF
TRBV5-4	few	TRBD2	TRBJ2-5	TGTGCCAGCAGCTTGACTAGCGGGGGTAAAGAGACCCAGTACTTC	CASSLTSGGKETQYF
TRBV30	few	TRBD2	TRBJ2-5	TGTGCCGGGAGTGTAGGGACTAGCGGGAAGTTATGGGGAGAGACCCAGTACTTC	CAGSVGTSGKLWGETQYF
TRBV5-4	many	TRBD2	TRBJ2-2	TGTGCCAGCACCCTGGGGAGCGGGAGGTTCACCGGGGAGCTGTTTTTT	CASTLGSGRFTGELFF
TRBV28	-	-	TRBJ2-7	TGTGCCAGCCGGACAGCATCCTACGAGCAGTACTTC	CASRTASYEQYF
TRBV10-3	-	-	TRBJ2-7	TGTGCCAGCAGTTACTCGACAAACGAGCAGTACTTC	CASSYSTNEQYF
TRBV2	-	-	TRBJ2-7	TGTGCCAGCACGCGGGACACATACGAGCAGTACTTC	CASTRDTYEQYF
TRBV29-1	-	TRBD2	TRBJ2-7	TGCAGCGTTGCGGGCATCTTAGCGGGGTACTACGAGCAGTACTTC	CSVAGILAGYYEQYF
TRBV7-8	few	TRBD1	TRBJ1-2	TGTGCCAGCAACTCCCATCCGACAGGGAGGGACTATGGCTACACCTTC	CASNSHPTGRDYGYTF
TRBV6-4	-	TRBD2	TRBJ2-2	TGTGCCAGCAGCGCAACTAGCGGGAGTGTCACCGGGGAGCTGTTTTTT	CASSATSGSVTGELFF
TRBV13	-	TRBD2	TRBJ2-1	TGTGCCAGCAGCCAATGGACTAGCGGGAGTACCTACAATGAGCAGTTCTTC	CASSQWTSGSTYNEQFF
TRBV27	few	TRBD1	TRBJ2-7	TGTGCCAGCAGTTCGGACAGGGGGCCCCGAGCCTACGAGCAGTACTTC	CASSSDRGPRAYEQYF
TRBV15	-	-	TRBJ1-2	TGTGCCACCAGCAGAGAGTCGGTCTATGGCTACACCTTC	CATSRESVYGYTF
TRBV7-9	medium-sized	TRBD2	TRBJ2-7	TGTGCCAGCAGCTTTGCGAGCGGGAACTACGAGCAGTACTTC	CASSFASGNYEQYF
TRBV28	few	-	TRBJ1-2	TGTGCCAGCAGTCTCCCCTACCGGGACCCCCGGCTCTATGGCTACACCTTC	CASSLPYRDPRLYGYTF
TRBV4-2	few	TRBD2	TRBJ2-7	TGTGCCAGCAGCTTAGTTTCTAGCGGGAGAAAACGCGAGCAGTACTTC	CASSLVSSGRKREQYF
TRBV9	-	-	TRBJ2-1	TGTGCCAGCAGCGTAGATGGGGACTCCTACAATGAGCAGTTCTTC	CASSVDGDSYNEQFF
TRBV6-6	-	-	TRBJ2-7	TGTGCCTGCGCCCAAGGGGGGCCCTACGAGCAGTACTTC	CACAQGGPYEQYF
TRBV6-1	-	TRBD2	TRBJ2-7	TGTGCCAGCACGCTCCGAGCGGGGTCGGGCTACGAGCAGTACTTC	CASTLRAGSGYEQYF
TRBV4-3	-	-	TRBJ2-7	TGCGCCAGCAGCCAAGATTCCGACTACGAGCAGTACTTC	CASSQDSDYEQYF
TRBV14	many	-	TRBJ1-1	TGTGCCAGCAGCCAAGGGGGGGCCTCTGAAGCTTTCTTT	CASSQGGASEAFF
TRBV11-2	-	TRBD2	TRBJ2-7	TGTGCCAGCAGCTTAGACTCCGGGACTAGCGGGCTTAGCTCCTACGAGCAGTACTTC	CASSLDSGTSGLSSYEQYF
TRBV30	-	-	TRBJ2-2	TGTGCCTGGAGTGTACTTGAGTTGGATGAGCTGTTTTTT	CAWSVLELDELFF
TRBV4-1	-	-	TRBJ1-1	TGCGCCAGCAGCCAAGATCCCACAGGCACTGAAGCTTTCTTT	CASSQDPTGTEAFF
TRBV5-4	-	-	TRBJ1-1	TGCGCCAGCAGCCAGGCCGGAGGAAACACTGAAGCTTTCTTT	CASSQAGGNTEAFF
TRBV2	few	-	TRBJ2-1	TGTGCCAGCAGTGAAAGAGGGGTCAATGAGCAGTTCTTC	CASSERGVNEQFF
TRBV28	few	TRBD2	TRBJ2-7	TGTGCCAGCAGCCCAGCGGGATACTTTTACGAGCAGTACTTC	CASSPAGYFYEQYF
TRBV2	-	TRBD2	TRBJ2-1	TGTGCCAGCAGTAAGGAAGGGAGGGCCGTTGAGCAGTTCTTC	CASSKEGRAVEQFF
TRBV30	few	-	TRBJ1-3	TGTGCCTGGAGCCCCGGTAGGGACGGAAACACCATATATTTT	CAWSPGRDGNTIYF
TRBV18	few	-	TRBJ2-7	TGTGCCAGCTCACCAGGACAGTTCTCCTACGAGCAGTACTTC	CASSPGQFSYEQYF
TRBV2	-	-	TRBJ2-1	TGTGCCAGCAGCCTAACACGGACGGGGAACAATGAGCAGTTCTTC	CASSLTRTGNNEQFF
TRBV28	-	TRBD1	TRBJ1-4	TGTGCCAGCAGTTTGGTAGGGGGCGATGAAAAACTGTTTTTT	CASSLVGGDEKLFF
TRBV29-1	few	-	TRBJ1-1	TGCAGCGGATCGGGACAAACGAACACTGAAGCTTTCTTT	CSGSGQTNTEAFF
TRBV28	few	-	TRBJ2-1	TGTGCCAGCAGTCTGACTAATACCTACAATGAGCAGTTCTTC	CASSLTNTYNEQFF
TRBV5-4	once	-	TRBJ2-1	TGTGCCAGCAGCTTGCGGAGCGGAGCTTACAATGAGCAGTTCTTC	CASSLRSGAYNEQFF
TRBV9	-	-	TRBJ2-2	TGTGCCAGCAGCACGGGACTGAGCACCGGGGAGCTGTTTTTT	CASSTGLSTGELFF
TRBV11-3	few	-	TRBJ2-2	TGTGCCAGCAGCCCCCAGAACACCGGGGAGCTGTTTTTT	CASSPQNTGELFF
TRBV11-2	many	-	TRBJ2-1	TGTGCCAGCAGCTTGGATCTCTACAATGAGCAGTTCTTC	CASSLDLYNEQFF
TRBV9	-	-	TRBJ2-1	TGTGCCAGCAGCGTAGTGGACCCACGGGAGCAGTTCTTC	CASSVVDPREQFF
TRBV6-5	-	TRBD2	TRBJ2-5	TGTGCCAGCAGACTTAGCGGGAGGAGGATAGAGACCCAGTACTTC	CASRLSGRRIETQYF
TRBV2	-	-	TRBJ2-3	TGTGCCAGCAAGGCGGGCCTCACTGATACGCAGTATTTT	CASKAGLTDTQYF
TRBV4-2	-	TRBD2	TRBJ2-7	TGTGCCAGCAGCCAAGAACGTCGGGAGGTCTACGAGCAGTACTTC	CASSQERREVYEQYF
TRBV6-5	-	-	TRBJ2-4	TGTGCCAGCAGTTACGGGGGTGGCAAAAACATTCAGTACTTC	CASSYGGGKNIQYF
TRBV18	few	TRBD2	TRBJ2-1	TGTGCCAGCTCACAACCTGGCGGGAGCTCCTACAATGAGCAGTTCTTC	CASSQPGGSSYNEQFF
TRBV5-4	-	TRBD2	TRBJ2-5	TGTGCCAGCAGCTTAGGACTAGCCGACCAAGAGACCCAGTACTTC	CASSLGLADQETQYF